Listed below are T cell receptor beta chains from one sample, sequenced in a study of cytomegalovirus exposure and HLA in healthy donors. Some clones are missing from TCRdb's copy, which holds only in-frame ones; the method was immunoSEQ multiplex PCR. The sample holds 200,000 or so clones, about 85% seen once. Specimen: PBMCs. These receptors were collected from a middle-aged man in good health and CMV-seronegative. Both conserved end residues are trimmed from each CDR3.

j_call v_call cdr3_aa
TRBJ1-5 TRBV5-1 ASSLEGREGQPQH
TRBJ2-5 TRBV4-1 ASSSTAGQETQY
TRBJ2-1 TRBV30 AWRSASGGHNEQF
TRBJ2-3 TRBV7-3 ASSLLSSTDTQY
TRBJ1-2 TRBV21-1 AADRANYGYT
TRBJ2-7 TRBV4-1 ASSQTGIVQY
TRBJ1-1 TRBV19 ASRVALNTEAF
TRBJ2-2 TRBV4-2 ASSPLRGTGELF
TRBJ2-2 TRBV5-1 ASSLAPVNTGELF
TRBJ2-7 TRBV12-2 ASRLGLAAVLSYEQY
TRBJ1-6 TRBV5-4 ASSHLGGGGSPNSPLH
TRBJ1-2 TRBV19 ASSSRDRLYGYT
TRBJ1-1 TRBV9 ASSVAVNTEAF
TRBJ1-1 TRBV10-1 ASSESMNTEAF
TRBJ1-2 TRBV20-1 SAIQGSGYT
TRBJ2-7 TRBV13 ASSRGGGGSPWMGQY
TRBJ1-1 TRBV7-9 ASSITENTEAF
TRBJ2-2 TRBV6-6 ASTRQGNTGELF
TRBJ2-1 TRBV4-1 ASSRRQGGTTDEQF
TRBJ1-4 TRBV6-5 ASSSLGAESEKLF
TRBJ1-1 TRBV4-3 ASSQDRERDEAF
TRBJ2-1 TRBV2 ASSPGGPGNEQF
TRBJ1-1 TRBV11-2 ASSLRPGVTEAF
TRBJ1-6 TRBV27 ASRPPGSFNSPLH
TRBJ1-2 TRBV5-5 ASSLEQDYGYT
TRBJ2-1 TRBV5-1 ASSFSDEQF
TRBJ2-3 TRBV4-3 ASSPSRGTDTQY
TRBJ1-2 TRBV2 ASSGGQGAGDYGYT
TRBJ2-1 TRBV19 ASSIGQVGHNEQF
TRBJ1-6 TRBV2 ASSGTGNNSPLH
TRBJ2-1 TRBV7-9 SSSPLLRGGNEQF
TRBJ2-2 TRBV7-9 SSSPLGELF
TRBJ1-5 TRBV27 ASSPSGRNQPQH
TRBJ2-1 TRBV5-1 ASRPRTPSSYNEQF
TRBJ2-7 TRBV6-1 ASSAQQGAFFYEQY
TRBJ1-5 TRBV11-2 ASSFGGIHQPQH
TRBJ2-3 TRBV5-1 ASSLVQGAQY
TRBJ2-2 TRBV6-5 ASSLAGGGTGELF
TRBJ1-6 TRBV5-1 ASSLTGSYNSPLH
TRBJ2-7 TRBV5-1 ASSLLQFSSEQY
TRBJ1-2 TRBV11-2 ASSWSGGLGYT
TRBJ1-5 TRBV6-5 ASSYQPGAEQPQH
TRBJ1-2 TRBV10-3 AISQDSLYGYT
TRBJ2-5 TRBV2 ASSKDRGETQY
TRBJ2-1 TRBV7-2 ASSPDGGAYNEQF
TRBJ2-1 TRBV25-1 ASSEPGLAGAQGQF
TRBJ1-5 TRBV7-8 ASSLVGRNSAQPQH
TRBJ1-1 TRBV7-2 ASSLSASWSTEAF
TRBJ2-7 TRBV7-2 ASSLVGDTSYEQY
TRBJ1-3 TRBV7-2 ASTTVSGNTIY
TRBJ2-2 TRBV27 ASSLSGVSEGELF
TRBJ1-4 TRBV5-4 ASSLIIGGNEKLF
TRBJ2-5 TRBV10-3 AISEAGVETQY
TRBJ1-5 TRBV7-2 ASSLVVGASNQPQH